The clone carrying this T cell receptor (beta chain) showed up just once. This beta chain is a stray sequence in a library constructed for alpha chains; its clone size is not meaningful. From the RT-PCR reads, TCRdb called clonotypes with MiXCR, one entry per CDR3 protein. This sample has 5,000 to 8,000 distinct CDR3 sequences, with roughly nine tenths found just once. Germline CDR1 is KGHDR and CDR2 is SFDVKD. V was cut by 2 bases and J by 2 bases, with 15 bases left in between. The CDR3 extends over 17 amino acids. Sequences were obtained from memory CD4+ T cells from blood. The J gene is TRBJ2-1, the V gene TRBV24-1; D is perhaps TRBD1 (6 bases). The sequence was collected from a female donor in good health, serving as a healthy control. In DNA, the CDR3 is TGTGCCACCAGTGATTCATTGGCACAGGGAGCCTACAATGAGCAGTTCTTC. Translated: CATSDSLAQGAYNEQFF.